One sample yielded the 26 T cell receptor beta chains listed below, sequenced in a study of cytomegalovirus exposure and HLA in healthy donors. Produced via immunoSEQ multiplex PCR; TCRdb's table is partial and in-frame only. The repertoire has about 150,000 clones, about 89% of them found once; the top ten carry about 3.5%. The sample taken for sequencing was PBMCs. The receptors come from a woman younger than 35 in good health and CMV-seropositive.

The CDR3 loop is CASSHNPGLAGETQYF. In DNA, the CDR3 is TGCGCCAGCAGCCACAACCCGGGACTAGCGGGAGAGACCCAGTACTTC. The J gene is TRBJ2-5, the V gene TRBV4-1; 12 nucleotides match TRBD2. The CDR3 covers 16 residues. Germline CDR1 and CDR2: MGHRA and YSYEKL. With V trimmed by 3 bases and J by 4 bases, 6 bases remained unmatched.

The CDR3 protein is CASSSRVSYEQYF. The CDR3 DNA is TGTGCCAGCAGCTCCCGAGTGTCCTACGAGCAGTACTTC. This sequence joins TRBV11-3 and TRBJ2-7; D unresolved. V dropped 4 bases and J dropped 1 base, with 8 bases sitting between them. This CDR3 comprises 13 residues. Germline V CDR1 and CDR2: SGHNT, YENEEA.

This sequence joins TRBV7-9 and TRBJ2-3; the match to TRBD2 covers 8 bases. V dropped 3 bases and J dropped 3; count of bases not matched to a gene: 5. The CDR3 contains 15 residues. Germline CDR1 is SEHNR and CDR2 is FQNEAQ (reference sequence). The CDR3 DNA is TGTGCCAGCAGCTTGGGACTAGTACCGACAGATACGCAGTATTTT. It codes for CASSLGLVPTDTQYF.

This chain joins TRBV7-9 and TRBJ2-7, with a tentative D call TRBD1 (6 bases). Trimming pared 9 bases from V and 3 bases from J, leaving 15 bases between. This CDR3 is 13 amino acids long. CDR1 is SEHNR, CDR2 FQNEAQ, per germline (reference sequence). The CDR3 spells CASTPGVGYEQYF. As DNA, the CDR3 is TGTGCCAGTACCCCAGGGGTCGGCTACGAGCAGTACTTC.

V and J are TRBV18 and TRBJ1-1; 8 bases align to TRBD1. After removal of 2 bases from V and 5 bases from J, the junction contained 7 bases not matched to a gene. Looked up from germline, CDR1 is KGHSH and CDR2 is LQKENI. The CDR3 contains 15 residues. The CDR3 bases are TGTGCCAGCTCACCAGTCAGGGGGCTCGGAACTGAAGCTTTCTTT. This gives the protein CASSPVRGLGTEAFF.

The V call is TRBV11-3, the J call TRBJ2-1; 9 bases align to TRBD2. Looked up from germline, CDR1 is SGHNT and CDR2 is YENEEA. Trimming took 3 bases from V and 8 from J; bases not matched to a gene: 8. The CDR3 spans 15 residues. The CDR3 region is CASSLASSGIDEQFF. The CDR3 DNA follows: TGTGCCAGCAGCTTGGCGTCTAGCGGGATTGATGAGCAGTTCTTC.

The chain recombines TRBV25-1 with TRBJ2-2; 10 bases match TRBD1. Germline assignment: CDR1 MGHDK and CDR2 SYGVNS. The CDR3 length is 17 residues. The junction had 11 bases not matched to a gene; V was cut back by 5 bases and J by 5 bases. CDR3 in amino acids: CASSPFGTGVGTGELFF. In DNA form, the CDR3 reads TGTGCCAGCAGTCCCTTCGGGACAGGGGTGGGGACCGGGGAGCTGTTTTTT.

The chain employs TRBV5-8 and TRBJ2-7, with no clear D. The CDR3 is 15 residues long. V gave up 6 bases and J gave up 4 bases, with 20 bases separating them. Germline-derived CDR1 and CDR2 are SGHTS and YDEGEE. CDR3 loop: CASTPLEYTKYEQYF. The CDR3 bases are TGTGCCAGCACCCCCCTAGAGTATACAAAATACGAGCAGTACTTC.

In this sample, this clone turned up once. In nucleotides, the CDR3 is TGTGCCAGCAGTGAATATACCGGGACTAGTACGCAGTATTTT. The encoded protein is CASSEYTGTSTQYF. V and J are TRBV25-1 and TRBJ2-3, with TRBD2 matching over 8 bases. The junction had 4 bases not matched to a gene; V was cut back by 0 bases and J by 8 bases. This CDR3 has 14 amino acids. The germline gives CDR1 MGHDK, CDR2 SYGVNS.

The chain links TRBV7-9 to TRBJ2-3; D not certain. This CDR3 is 15 amino acids long. The ends were cut back, 5 bases at V and 0 bases at J, with 12 bases in the middle. Per germline, CDR1 SEHNR and CDR2 FQNEAQ (reference sequence). CDR3 nucleotide sequence: TGTGCCAGCAGCCCCTGGCAGACAAGCACAGATACGCAGTATTTT. Translation: CASSPWQTSTDTQYF.

The count of this clone is one. This chain joins TRBV2 and TRBJ2-1; 12 nucleotides agree with TRBD2. There are 15 residues in the CDR3. CDR1 is SNHLY, CDR2 FYNNEI, per germline. J gave up 7 bases and V 6 bases, and 7 bases lay outside the gene matches. CDR3 protein: CASRKLAGGQNEQFF. The CDR3 DNA sequence: TGTGCCAGCAGGAAACTAGCGGGAGGTCAGAATGAGCAGTTCTTC.

Here the CDR3 reads CASSQEGLEGGELFF. The CDR3 DNA sequence: TGTGCCAGCAGCCAAGAAGGGCTAGAGGGCGGGGAGCTGTTTTTT. The V call is TRBV4-2, the J call TRBJ2-2; weak D call: TRBD2 (5 bases). Trimming removed 0 bases at V and 7 bases at J, with 12 bases between. This CDR3 has 15 residues. Germline values: CDR1 LGHNA, CDR2 YNFKEQ.

CDR3 DNA sequence: TGCGCCAGCAGCTCAGGACTAGCGACCAATGAGCAGTTCTTC. This encodes CASSSGLATNEQFF. The chain couples TRBV5-1 to TRBJ2-1, with 9 bases matching TRBD2. This CDR3 has 14 amino acids. Germline V gene sequence: CDR1 SGHRS, CDR2 YFSETQ. After removal of 3 bases from V and 6 bases from J, the junction contained 4 bases not matched to a gene.

The chain uses TRBV4-1 and TRBJ1-5, with TRBD1 matching over 10 bases. The CDR3 totals 16 residues. Germline loops: CDR1 MGHRA, CDR2 YSYEKL. V was pared by 4 bases and J by 4 bases, with 7 bases of the junction left unmatched. CDR3 loop: CASSPRTGGTNQPQHF. DNA for the CDR3: TGCGCCAGCAGCCCGCGGACAGGGGGAACAAATCAGCCCCAGCATTTT.

V usage is TRBV28 and J usage is TRBJ1-2; weak D call: TRBD1 (5 bases). V gave up 6 bases and J gave up 5 bases, with 13 bases separating them. Germline assignment: CDR1 MDHEN and CDR2 SYDVKM. The CDR3 is 13 residues long. In nucleotides, the CDR3 is TGTGCCAGCAGCATCGGGGGAGGGTATGGCTACACCTTC. The encoded protein is CASSIGGGYGYTF.

The J gene is TRBJ1-2, the V gene TRBV30, with D perhaps TRBD1 (6 bases). V was pared by 0 bases and J by 8 bases, with 22 bases between. The CDR3 totals 16 residues. Germline CDR1 is GTSNPN and CDR2 is SVGIG (reference sequence). CDR3 coding DNA: TGTGCCTGGAGTGTAGGGGGAAAGGGGCGAGATTTAGGCTACACCTTC. Its translation: CAWSVGGKGRDLGYTF.

V is TRBV11-3 and J is TRBJ2-3; D is possibly TRBD2 (6 bases). The CDR3 has 16 residues. V lost 4 bases and J lost 6, with 20 bases in between. Germline V lookup: CDR1 SGHNT, CDR2 YENEEA. This CDR3 is CASSSGLAPSGDTQYF. The CDR3 nucleotides read TGTGCCAGCAGCTCCGGTCTAGCGCCCTCGGGGGATACGCAGTATTTT.

The rearrangement uses TRBV4-1 and TRBJ2-5; a possible D gene is TRBD1 (5 bases). V was pared by 1 base and J by 5 bases, with 14 bases between. Germline V CDR1 and CDR2: MGHRA, YSYEKL. The CDR3 contains 15 residues. The CDR3 loop reads CASSQVNAGWETQYF. The CDR3 region has the DNA TGCGCCAGCAGCCAAGTAAATGCAGGGTGGGAGACCCAGTACTTC.

This chain uses TRBV7-9 with TRBJ1-1; D is uncertain. CDR3 length: 12 residues. From germline, CDR1 is SEHNR and CDR2 FQNEAQ (reference sequence). V was cut by 7 bases and J by 6 bases, with 12 bases left in between. The CDR3 protein is CASTPSSAEAFF. In DNA, the CDR3 is TGTGCCAGCACTCCTAGCTCTGCTGAAGCTTTCTTT.

The chain joins TRBV7-9 to TRBJ2-7; D not resolved. This CDR3 has 15 amino acids. Germline values: CDR1 SEHNR, CDR2 FQNEAQ (reference sequence). With 6 bases removed from V and 4 bases from J, the gap between germline ends came to 19 bases. The CDR3 here is CASSSFPESVYEQYF. DNA of the CDR3: TGTGCCAGCAGTTCTTTCCCTGAATCAGTTTACGAGCAGTACTTC.

CDR3 protein: CASSYTGTGGQPQHF. CDR3 coding DNA: TGTGCCAGCAGTTACACCGGGACAGGGGGCCAGCCCCAGCATTTT. This chain links TRBV6-5 with TRBJ1-5, with 12 bases identical to TRBD1. The V segment lost 2 bases and the J segment 7 bases; nucleotides outside the gene matches: 3. The CDR3 has 15 amino acids. Germline V gene data show CDR1 as MNHEY and CDR2 as SVGAGI.

This chain links TRBV5-1 with TRBJ2-3, with unresolved D. The CDR3 sequence is 13 residues long. CDR1 and CDR2 (germline): SGHRS, YFSETQ. V lost 3 bases and J 2 bases, leaving 7 bases between the germline ends. CDR3 DNA: TGCGCCAGCAGCTCCTCCGTCACAGATACGCAGTATTTT. Protein sequence: CASSSSVTDTQYF.

The rearrangement uses TRBV29-1 and TRBJ1-2; 8 nucleotides agree with TRBD1. Germline loops: CDR1 SQVTM, CDR2 ANQGSEA. The CDR3 totals 13 residues. Losses at the gene ends were 7 bases for V and 2 bases for J; bases not matched to a gene: 6. CDR3: CSGGDRRNYGYTF. CDR3 nucleotide sequence: TGCAGCGGGGGGGACAGGCGAAACTATGGCTACACCTTC.

V gene TRBV5-1 combines with J gene TRBJ2-1, with D perhaps TRBD2 (6 bases). V lost 4 bases, J lost 2 bases, and 13 bases lay in between. Germline V gene lookup returns CDR1 SGHRS and CDR2 YFSETQ. The CDR3 has 15 amino acids. The DNA for the CDR3 is TGCGCCAGCAGCCCGGGGGACCTTACCTACAATGAGCAGTTCTTC. Amino acids: CASSPGDLTYNEQFF.

The J gene is TRBJ2-3, the V gene TRBV7-2; no definite D call. Trimming stripped 2 bases from V and 5 bases from J, with 5 bases between. The CDR3 consists of 12 residues. Per germline, CDR1 SGHTA and CDR2 FQGNSA. CDR3 amino acids: CASSLFLDTQYF. The CDR3 DNA reads TGTGCCAGCAGCTTATTTCTAGATACGCAGTATTTT.

This chain connects TRBV11-3 to TRBJ2-5, with D possibly being TRBD2 (6 bases). The germline V gene has CDR1 SGHNT and CDR2 YENEEA. V was cut by 5 bases and J by 4 bases, with 20 bases left in between. CDR3 length equals 16 residues. This CDR3 is CASSQIYPGGAETQYF. The CDR3 region has the DNA TGTGCCAGCAGCCAAATATACCCCGGAGGGGCAGAGACCCAGTACTTC.